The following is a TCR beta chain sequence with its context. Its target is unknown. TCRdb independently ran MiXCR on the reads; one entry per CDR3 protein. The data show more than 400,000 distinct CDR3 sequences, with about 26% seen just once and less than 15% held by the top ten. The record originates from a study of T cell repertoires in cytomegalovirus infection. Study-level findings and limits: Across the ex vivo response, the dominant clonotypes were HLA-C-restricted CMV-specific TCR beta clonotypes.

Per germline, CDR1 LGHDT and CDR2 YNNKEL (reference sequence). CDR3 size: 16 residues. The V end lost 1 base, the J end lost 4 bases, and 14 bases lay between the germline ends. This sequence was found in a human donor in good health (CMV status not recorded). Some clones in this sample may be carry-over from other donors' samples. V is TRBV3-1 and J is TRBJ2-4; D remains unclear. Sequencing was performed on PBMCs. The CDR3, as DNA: TGTGCCAGCAGCCAAGCCAACATTGGGTATAAAAACATTCAGTACTTC. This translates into CASSQANIGYKNIQYF.